Presented here are 10 T cell receptor beta chains from one specimen sequenced in a study of CD8 T cells in Susac syndrome. Random hexamers were used to reverse transcribe 0.5 to 1 ug of RNA. TCRdb analysed the immunoSEQ multiplex PCR reads with MiXCR anew, one entry per CDR3 protein. The table has around 270,000 distinct CDR3 sequences, about 88% seen once. Sequenced: CD8+ T cells from PBMCs. Receptors were obtained from a human donor with multiple sclerosis.

V and J are TRBV6-2 or TRBV6-3 and TRBJ2-3; perhaps TRBD2 as D (6 bases). The CDR3 length is 17 residues. The germline V gene has CDR1 MNHEY and CDR2 SVGEGT. With 2 bases removed from V and 1 base from J, the gap between germline ends came to 16 bases. CDR3 sequence: CASSYPRSGGGTDTQYF. The DNA for the CDR3 is TGTGCCAGCAGTTACCCTAGGTCGGGCGGGGGCACAGATACGCAGTATTTT.

This clonotype was detected only once. CDR3 nucleotide sequence: TGTGCCAGTCGAGCGGTGGGGAACACTGAAGCTTTCTTT. Encoded protein: CASRAVGNTEAFF. J is TRBJ1-1 and V is TRBV27; D not resolved. The V end lost 9 bases, the J end lost 1 base, and 12 bases lay between the germline ends. Germline V gives CDR1 MNHEY, CDR2 SMNVEV (reference sequence). CDR3 length: 13 residues.

This chain joins TRBV7-9 and TRBJ2-1; no firm D call. Germline CDR1 SEHNR, CDR2 FQNEAQ (reference sequence). The germline V and J ends were trimmed by 8 bases and 6 bases, with 5 bases remaining between them. The CDR3 runs 10 residues. CDR3 bases: TGTGCCAGCGGGGTCAATGAGCAGTTCTTC. Protein: CASGVNEQFF.

The V gene is TRBV7-6, the J gene TRBJ1-3; tentatively, D is TRBD1 (6 bases). Germline V gene data show CDR1 as SGHVS and CDR2 as FNYEAQ. CDR3 length: 17 amino acids. Trimming took 4 bases from V and 0 from J, leaving 16 bases between them. CDR3 sequence reads: CASSSQRQEPSGNTIYF. DNA of the CDR3: TGTGCCAGCAGCTCACAAAGACAGGAACCCTCTGGAAACACCATATATTTT.

V and J are TRBV30 and TRBJ2-1; D gene unclear. V lost 3 bases, J lost 4 bases, and 10 bases lay in between. From germline, CDR1 is GTSNPN and CDR2 SVGIG (reference sequence). The CDR3 consists of 13 residues. The DNA for the CDR3 is TGTGCCTGGAGCCCCATACAGTACAATGAGCAGTTCTTC. This sequence encodes CAWSPIQYNEQFF.

The V gene is TRBV24-1, the J gene TRBJ1-3; the match to TRBD1 covers 7 bases. This CDR3 region has 14 residues. Trimming cost V 4 bases and J 8 bases; bases outside gene matches: 7. CDR1 and CDR2 (germline): KGHDR, SFDVKD. The CDR3 region is CATSEPGTDDTIYF. The CDR3 nucleotides read TGTGCCACCAGTGAACCCGGGACAGATGACACCATATATTTT.

The CDR3 DNA reads as TGTGCCACCAGACCCACAGCCTCCTACGAGCAGTACTTC. Translating it yields CATRPTASYEQYF. The V and J genes are TRBV15 and TRBJ2-7, with D unclear. The CDR3 is made up of 13 amino acids. Germline CDR1 and CDR2: LNHNV and YYDKDF (reference sequence). Trimming removed 6 bases from V and 0 bases from J, with 9 bases in between.

The chain carries TRBV7-3 and TRBJ1-1; TRBD1 matches at 7 bases. Germline CDR1 SGHTA, CDR2 FQGTGA. V was pared by 5 bases and J by 3 bases, with 9 bases of the junction left unmatched. The CDR3 totals 15 residues. DNA for the CDR3: TGTGCCAGCAGCCCTCCAGGGGGTAGTCACACTGAAGCTTTCTTT. Amino acid sequence: CASSPPGGSHTEAFF. Together with reference TRBV7-3 and TRBJ1-1, the CDR3 gives the full variable domain: GAGVSQTPSNKVTEKGKYVELRCDPISGHTALYWYRQSLGQGPEFLIYFQGTGAADDSGLPNDRFFAVRPEGSVSTLKIQRTERGDSAVYLCASSPPGGSHTEAFFGQGTRLTVV.

The chain links TRBV9 to TRBJ2-5; the D is unclear. CDR3 size: 15 residues. Germline V gene sequence: CDR1 SGDLS, CDR2 YYNGEE. V was trimmed by 0 bases and J by 2 bases, leaving 11 bases between them. CDR3 protein: CASSVGAGLQETQYF. CDR3 DNA sequence: TGTGCCAGCAGCGTAGGAGCAGGTCTTCAAGAGACCCAGTACTTC.

The chain couples TRBV7-9 to TRBJ2-5; 8 bases fit TRBD1. This CDR3 is built from 17 residues. CDR1 is SEHNR, CDR2 FQNEAQ, per germline (reference sequence). V shed 7 bases, J shed 4 bases, and the junction held 17 bases outside the gene matches. This CDR3 is CASTDPGTGLSIETQYF. CDR3 nucleotides: TGTGCCAGCACCGACCCCGGGACAGGATTATCGATAGAGACCCAGTACTTC. The whole variable domain, remainder taken from reference TRBV7-9 and TRBJ2-5, is DTGVSQNPRHKITKRGQNVTFRCDPISEHNRLYWYRQTLGQGPEFLTYFQNEAQLEKSRLLSDRFSAERPKGSFSTLEIQRTEQGDSAMYLCASTDPGTGLSIETQYFGPGTRLLVL.